This T cell receptor (beta chain) emerged from a study of T cell repertoires in cytomegalovirus infection. Study details: CMV infection plus the matching HLA type was flagged by public TCR beta signatures. Study observations and caveats: Carriers of CMV and the relevant HLA type were discriminated by public TCR beta frequency.

This clonotype was detected only once. The antigen is undetermined. A much larger clone is a single base away; this may be a read error. TCRdb ran MiXCR on the reads and lists one entry per CDR3 protein. The table shows about 260,000 distinct CDR3 sequences, with roughly an eighth occurring only once. Germline V CDR1 and CDR2: SGHDT, YYEEEE. V lost 3 bases, J lost 1 base, and 8 bases lay in between. CDR3 length equals 14 residues. This sequence joins TRBV5-6 and TRBJ1-5; D possibly corresponds to TRBD1 (5 bases). The TCR sequence derives from a human donor in good health (CMV status not recorded). Some clones in this sample may be carry-over from other donors' samples. The sequenced material came from PBMCs. Here the CDR3 reads CASSWGESNQPQHF. The CDR3 region has the DNA TGTGCCAGCAGCTGGGGGGAAAGCAATCAGCCCCAGCATTTT.